The 23 T cell receptor beta chains below come from one sample, sequenced in a study of vaccination effects on CD4 cells after COVID-19. Antigen-specific CD4+ T cell clonotypes were called by their expansion after viral peptide-pool culture in ViraFEST. Cultured cells yielded isolated CD4+ T cells after approximately nine days. Neither prior SARS-CoV-2 infection nor positive nucleocapsid antibodies were present in the vaccine recipients. This table comes from immunoSEQ multiplex PCR, and its TCRdb copy is limited to in-frame clones, with some not included. The sample holds roughly 19,000 clones; under 75% are singletons and the top ten take 9.1%. These TCRs' antigens remain unknown. The sample here was CD4+ T cells from PBMCs cultured with HCoV-NL63 spike peptides, taken before COVID-19 vaccination. The receptors shown here come from a human donor who received a COVID-19 vaccine.

The chain employs TRBV3-1 (or the pseudogene TRBV3-2) and TRBJ2-2; perhaps D is TRBD1 or TRBD2 (5 bases each). CDR1 and CDR2 (germline): LGHDT, YNNKEL (reference sequence). The V and J ends lost 0 bases and 9 bases respectively, with 11 bases between them. CDR3 length equals 14 residues. The CDR3 spells CASSQEPGARELFF. The CDR3, as DNA: TGTGCCAGCAGCCAAGAACCCGGGGCCCGGGAGCTGTTTTTT.

The chain is built from TRBV18 and TRBJ1-3; weak D call: TRBD1 (5 bases). Trimming took 3 bases from V and 0 from J, leaving 18 bases between them. CDR3 size: 18 residues. CDR1 is KGHSH, CDR2 LQKENI, per germline. The DNA of the CDR3 is TGTGCCAGCTCACCGTCCAACCCCAGGGCCATCTCTGGAAACACCATATATTTT. Protein: CASSPSNPRAISGNTIYF. Together with reference TRBV18 and TRBJ1-3, the CDR3 gives the full variable domain: NAGVMQNPRHLVRRRGQEARLRCSPMKGHSHVYWYRQLPEEGLKFMVYLQKENIIDESGMPKERFSAEFPKEGPSILRIQQVVRGDSAAYFCASSPSNPRAISGNTIYFGEGSWLTVV.

This rearrangement joins TRBV6-6 to TRBJ1-2, with TRBD1 as a possible D gene (5 bases). CDR1 is MNHNY, CDR2 SVGAGI, per germline (reference sequence). The CDR3 consists of 13 residues. With 5 bases removed from V and 4 bases from J, the gap between germline ends came to 11 bases. CDR3 residues: CASSGGRGYGYTF. CDR3 sequence (DNA): TGTGCCAGCAGTGGGGGACGGGGCTATGGCTACACCTTC.

This clone was recorded once. The chain combines TRBV21-1 with TRBJ1-4. TRBV21-1 is termed a pseudogene. This CDR3 contains 15 residues. In DNA, the CDR3 is TGTGCCAGCAGCAAAGGAGGTAGAGGCAATGAAAAACTGTTTTTT. Protein: CASSKGGRGNEKLFF.

This clone was recorded once. CDR3 bases: TGTGCCAGCAGCACCGGACAGCCCACAGATACGCAGTATTTT. Its translation is CASSTGQPTDTQYF. This rearrangement joins TRBV5-4 to TRBJ2-3; TRBD1 might be the D (6 bases). Germline V CDR1 and CDR2: SGHNT, YYREEE (reference sequence). This CDR3 spans 14 amino acids. Trimming removed 4 bases at V and 2 bases at J, with 11 bases between.

This rearrangement joins TRBV11-2 to TRBJ2-3; no firm D call. V shed 5 bases and J shed 3 bases, with 12 bases lying between them. This CDR3 contains 14 residues. CDR1 and CDR2 from the germline V gene are SGHAT and FQNNGV. Written as DNA, the CDR3 is TGTGCCAGCAGCCTCTTTAGTGAAACAGATACGCAGTATTTT. Residues: CASSLFSETDTQYF.

V is TRBV11-3 and J is TRBJ2-1, with D possibly being TRBD1 (5 bases). The germline V and J ends were trimmed by 3 bases and 6 bases, with 12 bases remaining between them. The CDR3 extends over 14 amino acids. Germline V lookup: CDR1 SGHNT, CDR2 YENEEA. CDR3 DNA: TGTGCCAGCAGCTTCACCGTAGACAGCAATGAGCAGTTCTTC. It yields the protein CASSFTVDSNEQFF.

V and J are TRBV7-9 and TRBJ2-1; 7 nucleotides match TRBD2. The V segment lost 5 bases and the J segment 13 bases; nucleotides outside the gene matches: 8. Germline lookup yields CDR1 SEHNR and CDR2 FQNEAQ (reference sequence). The CDR3 totals 12 residues. The CDR3 nucleotides read TGTGCCAGCAGCCCTAAGACTAGCCTTCAGTTCTTC. It translates to CASSPKTSLQFF. The variable domain in full, with the rest retrieved from reference TRBV7-9 and TRBJ2-1, is DTGVSQNPRHKITKRGQNVTFRCDPISEHNRLYWYRQTLGQGPEFLTYFQNEAQLEKSRLLSDRFSAERPKGSFSTLEIQRTEQGDSAMYLCASSPKTSLQFFGPGTRLTVL.

The J gene is TRBJ2-5, the V gene TRBV20-1; D ambiguous. From germline, CDR1 is DFQATT and CDR2 SNEGSKA (reference sequence). CDR3 length equals 14 residues. V was trimmed by 6 bases and J by 2 bases, leaving 16 bases between them. Here the CDR3 DNA reads TGCAGTGCCAGTCCTCGACGGCAGCAAGAGACCCAGTACTTC. It specifies CSASPRRQQETQYF.

Here the CDR3 reads CASSLYLGGGQPQHF. The CDR3 DNA is TGTGCCAGCAGCTTATATCTAGGCGGCGGTCAGCCCCAGCATTTT. The chain employs TRBV7-2 and TRBJ1-5; D ambiguous. Germline V gene data show CDR1 as SGHTA and CDR2 as FQGNSA. Trimming took off 2 bases at V and 6 bases at J, with 14 bases between the two ends. The CDR3 covers 15 residues.

J is TRBJ2-6 and V is TRBV6-4; D may be TRBD1 or TRBD2 (5 bases each). The CDR3 loop spans 15 amino acids. V dropped 0 bases and J dropped 3 bases, with 6 bases sitting between them. Germline V CDR1 and CDR2: MRHNA, SNTAGT. CDR3 residues: CASSDSRGGANVLTF. The CDR3 nucleotides read TGTGCCAGCAGTGACTCGAGGGGTGGGGCCAACGTCCTGACTTTC.

The chain uses TRBV7-9 and TRBJ2-1; 7 positions match TRBD1. From germline, CDR1 is SEHNR and CDR2 FQNEAQ (reference sequence). With V trimmed by 1 base and J by 6 bases, 9 bases remained unmatched. CDR3 length: 16 residues. The CDR3 region has the DNA TGTGCCAGCAGCTTAGGGGGGACAGACGTTGGCAATGAGCAGTTCTTC. Protein: CASSLGGTDVGNEQFF.

The gene calls are TRBV18 and TRBJ1-3; D call uncertain. Trimming stripped 0 bases from V and 1 base from J, with 13 bases between. Germline V gives CDR1 KGHSH, CDR2 LQKENI. The CDR3 has 17 residues. CDR3 bases: TGTGCCAGCTCACCACCTCACAGTGGAGGTTCTGGAAACACCATATATTTT. Translated: CASSPPHSGGSGNTIYF.

The rearrangement links TRBV11-3 to TRBJ1-5; 8 bases align to TRBD1. Trimming cost V 5 bases and J 4 bases; bases outside gene matches: 13. The CDR3 spans 17 residues. From germline, CDR1 is SGHNT and CDR2 YENEEA. The CDR3 sequence: CASSAIMDREGNQPQHF. The DNA of the CDR3 is TGTGCCAGCAGCGCTATCATGGACAGGGAGGGAAATCAGCCCCAGCATTTT.

This chain uses TRBV19 with TRBJ2-1; D is uncertain. With 4 bases removed from V and 4 bases from J, the gap between germline ends came to 11 bases. Germline V CDR1 and CDR2: LNHDA, SQIVND (reference sequence). The CDR3 contains 14 residues. CDR3 coding DNA: TGTGCCAGTAGTAAAGGCTTCTTATACAATGAGCAGTTCTTC. Protein: CASSKGFLYNEQFF.

The rearrangement joins TRBV29-1 to TRBJ1-2; D remains unclear. Germline loops: CDR1 SQVTM, CDR2 ANQGSEA. This CDR3 has 11 residues. V was trimmed by 3 bases and J by 8 bases, leaving 10 bases between them. CDR3 protein: CSVDESGGYTF. The CDR3 bases are TGCAGCGTTGACGAATCGGGGGGCTACACCTTC.

The V and J genes are TRBV7-9 and TRBJ2-1, with 7 bases matching TRBD2. The CDR3 is 13 amino acids. CDR1 and CDR2 from the germline V gene are SEHNR and FQNEAQ (reference sequence). The V gene end was trimmed by 5 bases and the J gene end by 8 bases; junction bases not matched to a gene: 6. The CDR3 region is CASSQGLVDEQFF. In DNA, the CDR3 is TGTGCCAGCAGCCAAGGACTAGTTGATGAGCAGTTCTTC.

This chain joins TRBV7-9 and TRBJ1-2; D may be TRBD1 (5 bases). V was clipped by 1 base and J by 5 bases, with 14 bases between them. The germline V gene encodes CDR1 SEHNR and CDR2 FQNEAQ (reference sequence). This CDR3 region has 15 residues. CDR3 nucleotides: TGTGCCAGCAGCTTAGGGCCGGGGCTGGGGTATGGCTACACCTTC. Its protein is CASSLGPGLGYGYTF.

V is TRBV6-1 and J is TRBJ2-5, with TRBD2 matching over 7 bases. With V trimmed by 1 base and J by 4 bases, 3 bases remained unmatched. CDR1 MNHNS and CDR2 SASEGT come from the germline V gene. This CDR3 has 14 residues. CDR3 region: CASSEDRLAETQYF. CDR3 DNA: TGTGCCAGCAGTGAAGATAGACTAGCAGAGACCCAGTACTTC.

CDR3 protein: CASSLAGTGEETQYF. In nucleotides, the CDR3 is TGCGCCAGCAGCTTGGCCGGGACAGGGGAAGAGACCCAGTACTTC. V and J are TRBV5-1 and TRBJ2-5, with TRBD1 matching 10 bases. Trimming cost V 0 bases and J 3 bases; bases outside gene matches: 2. CDR3 length equals 15 residues. CDR1 and CDR2 from the germline V gene are SGHRS and YFSETQ.

This clone showed up just once. The V gene is TRBV11-3, the J gene TRBJ2-1, with TRBD1 identical over 7 bases. The CDR3 is 16 amino acids. Germline-derived CDR1 and CDR2 are SGHNT and YENEEA. J was trimmed by 0 bases and V by 1 base; bases with no gene match: 3. CDR3 in amino acids: CASSLGQGLSYNEQFF. Here the CDR3 DNA reads TGTGCCAGCAGCTTAGGACAGGGCCTCTCCTACAATGAGCAGTTCTTC.

The chain recombines TRBV6-6 with TRBJ2-7, with TRBD1 identical over 7 bases. Germline V gene data show CDR1 as MNHNY and CDR2 as SVGAGI (reference sequence). V shed 6 bases, J shed 3 bases, and the junction held 5 bases outside the gene matches. This CDR3 is 13 amino acids long. This chain's CDR3 is CASRMGQYYEQYF. The CDR3 DNA reads TGTGCCAGCAGGATGGGACAGTACTACGAGCAGTACTTC.

This rearrangement joins TRBV18 to TRBJ2-2, with D tentatively TRBD1 (6 bases). Trimming removed 5 bases at V and 1 base at J, with 17 bases between. CDR1 is KGHSH, CDR2 LQKENI, per germline. This CDR3 spans 17 amino acids. This CDR3 is CASSLPVGQLNTGELFF. The CDR3 nucleotides are TGTGCCAGCTCATTGCCCGTCGGACAGTTGAACACCGGGGAGCTGTTTTTT.